The 11 T cell receptor beta chains listed next were all sequenced from one sample in a study of a mutant IDH1 vaccine in newly diagnosed glioma. Specified time point: baseline, week 1 (first vaccination visit). The treatment here: pre-vaccination baseline after standard-of-care therapy. Sequencing was performed with immunoSEQ multiplex PCR; in TCRdb, only in-frame clones are kept and a portion is missing. The sample lists around 67,000 clones; about 83% were seen once. Sequencing used peripheral blood mononuclear cells (PBMCs), obtained from a glioma patient treated with radiotherapy, temozolomide or both. Receptor source: a woman aged 18-29 years with glioma. Some clones in this sample may be carry-over from other donors' samples.

This rearrangement joins TRBV6-1 to TRBJ1-1; unclear D gene. V lost 1 base and J 0 bases, leaving 9 bases between the germline ends. Germline values: CDR1 MNHNS, CDR2 SASEGT. CDR3 size: 15 residues. CDR3 nucleotides: TGTGCCAGCAGTGAAGTATCCACCATGAACACTGAAGCTTTCTTT. It yields the protein CASSEVSTMNTEAFF.

In its sample, this clone was seen a few times. The rearrangement links TRBV6-5 to TRBJ1-2; no clear D. V was trimmed by 5 bases and J by 1 base, leaving 8 bases between them. This CDR3 comprises 13 residues. In germline, CDR1 is MNHEY, CDR2 SVGAGI. The CDR3 bases are TGTGCCAGCAGTCTAACGCTTAACTATGGCTACACCTTC. Translating gives CASSLTLNYGYTF.

This chain joins TRBV5-4 and TRBJ2-7; tentatively, D is TRBD2 (5 bases). V lost 0 bases and J lost 6, with 10 bases in between. The CDR3 length is 13 residues. CDR1 SGHNT and CDR2 YYREEE come from the germline V gene (reference sequence). The CDR3 is CASSLVGAREQYF. The CDR3 bases are TGTGCCAGCAGCTTGGTGGGAGCGCGCGAGCAGTACTTC.

The gene calls are TRBV7-9 and TRBJ1-1; 8 positions agree with TRBD1. The germline gives CDR1 SEHNR, CDR2 FQNEAQ (reference sequence). This CDR3 has 16 amino acids. Germline trimming cut 2 bases from V and 1 base from J; bases unmatched to any gene: 6. This chain's CDR3 is CASSLQTGAGNTEAFF. The CDR3 nucleotides read TGTGCCAGCAGCTTACAGACAGGGGCGGGGAACACTGAAGCTTTCTTT.

V and J are TRBV5-1 and TRBJ2-3; D is perhaps TRBD1 or TRBD2 (5 bases each). The length of the CDR3 is 15 residues. V was trimmed by 4 bases and J by 0 bases, leaving 12 bases between them. In germline, CDR1 is SGHRS, CDR2 YFSETQ. The CDR3 is CASSPGPSSTDTQYF. Here the CDR3 DNA reads TGCGCCAGCAGCCCGGGACCGTCCAGCACAGATACGCAGTATTTT.

The J gene is TRBJ1-5, the V gene TRBV4-1, with D hard to call. Germline values: CDR1 MGHRA, CDR2 YSYEKL. The CDR3 runs to 15 residues. Trimming pared 1 base from V and 3 bases from J, leaving 10 bases between. The CDR3, as DNA: TGCGCCAGCAGCCAAGTGGCAGTTACCAATCAGCCCCAGCATTTT. Amino acids: CASSQVAVTNQPQHF.

This clone came up once. The chain uses TRBV6-6 and TRBJ2-1; D remains ambiguous. The germline V gene has CDR1 MNHNY and CDR2 SVGAGI (reference sequence). The CDR3 has 14 amino acids. The V end was cut by 2 bases, the J end by 6 bases, with 11 bases between. CDR3 sequence reads: CASSYVPSGNEQFF. CDR3 sequence (DNA): TGTGCCAGCAGTTACGTGCCTTCGGGCAATGAGCAGTTCTTC.

V usage is TRBV6-5 and J usage is TRBJ1-1; D remains unclear. Per germline, CDR1 MNHEY and CDR2 SVGAGI. V lost 5 bases to trimming and J lost 1 base, with 11 bases between them. This CDR3 has 14 residues. CDR3 bases: TGTGCCAGCAGTCAAAGGACGGCGAACACTGAAGCTTTCTTT. This encodes CASSQRTANTEAFF.

The V call is TRBV5-6, the J call TRBJ1-5; D is undetermined. The CDR3 has 12 residues. The germline V gene encodes CDR1 SGHDT and CDR2 YYEEEE. The ends were cut back, 3 bases at V and 10 bases at J, with 11 bases in the middle. The DNA of the CDR3 is TGTGCCAGCAGCTCCCAAGGCCGCCCCCAGCATTTT. Amino acids: CASSSQGRPQHF.

This chain joins TRBV7-2 and TRBJ2-5, with TRBD2 identical over 7 bases. V was pared by 0 bases and J by 8 bases, with 6 bases of the junction left unmatched. Germline V gene data show CDR1 as SGHTA and CDR2 as FQGNSA. The CDR3 runs to 14 residues. Here the CDR3 DNA reads TGTGCCAGCAGCTTAGCGGCGGGAGTAGAAACCCAGTACTTC. Encoded protein: CASSLAAGVETQYF.

The chain carries TRBV5-6 and TRBJ2-1, with a possible D match to TRBD1 (5 bases). CDR3 length: 16 residues. Trimming pared 4 bases from V and 0 bases from J, leaving 14 bases between. The germline CDR1 and CDR2 sequences are SGHDT and YYEEEE. This CDR3 reads CASSPRVLGSYNEQFF. For the CDR3, the DNA is TGTGCCAGCAGCCCCAGGGTCCTGGGCTCCTACAATGAGCAGTTCTTC.